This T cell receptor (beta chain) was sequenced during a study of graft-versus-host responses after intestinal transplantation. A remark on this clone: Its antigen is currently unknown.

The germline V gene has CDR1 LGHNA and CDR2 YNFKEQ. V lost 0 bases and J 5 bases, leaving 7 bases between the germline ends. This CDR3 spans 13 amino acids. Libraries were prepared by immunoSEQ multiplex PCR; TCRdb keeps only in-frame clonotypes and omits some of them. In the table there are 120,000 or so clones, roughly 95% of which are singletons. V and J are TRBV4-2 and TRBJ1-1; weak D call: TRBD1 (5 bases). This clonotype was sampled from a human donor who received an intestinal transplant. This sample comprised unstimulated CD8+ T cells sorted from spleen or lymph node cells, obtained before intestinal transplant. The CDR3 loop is CASSQDWGTEAFF. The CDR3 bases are TGTGCCAGCAGCCAAGACTGGGGGACTGAAGCTTTCTTT.